Detailed here is one T cell receptor beta chain. This sample was taken from a study of T cell changes during pregnancy in multiple sclerosis. Trimming shortened V by 9 bases and J by 6 bases, and 18 bases separated the two germline ends. Looked up from germline, CDR1 is LNHDA and CDR2 is SQIVND (reference sequence). CDR3 length: 14 amino acids. Using immunoSEQ multiplex PCR, the repertoire was profiled, and TCRdb retains in-frame clones only, with some absent. The sample records about 97,000 clones, about nine tenths being singletons. The gene calls are TRBV19 and TRBJ1-5, with a tentative D call TRBD1 (5 bases). This TCR came from a female donor in good health, enrolled as a control in a pregnancy study. The specimen comprised peripheral blood, sampled in the second trimester of pregnancy. CDR3 nucleotide sequence: TGTGCCAGCAGGAGCGGGGCGGCGGGTCAGCCCCAGCATTTT. It is translated as CASRSGAAGQPQHF.